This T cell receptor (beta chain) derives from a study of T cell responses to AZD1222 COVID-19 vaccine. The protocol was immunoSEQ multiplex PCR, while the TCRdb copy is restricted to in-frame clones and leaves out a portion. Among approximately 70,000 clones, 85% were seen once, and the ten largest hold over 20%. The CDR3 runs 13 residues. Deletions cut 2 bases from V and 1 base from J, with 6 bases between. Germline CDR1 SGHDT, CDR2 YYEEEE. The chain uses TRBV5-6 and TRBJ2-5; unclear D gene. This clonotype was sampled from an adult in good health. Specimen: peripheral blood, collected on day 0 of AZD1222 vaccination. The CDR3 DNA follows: TGTGCCAGCAGCTTCGGTCCCCAAGAGACCCAGTACTTC. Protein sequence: CASSFGPQETQYF.